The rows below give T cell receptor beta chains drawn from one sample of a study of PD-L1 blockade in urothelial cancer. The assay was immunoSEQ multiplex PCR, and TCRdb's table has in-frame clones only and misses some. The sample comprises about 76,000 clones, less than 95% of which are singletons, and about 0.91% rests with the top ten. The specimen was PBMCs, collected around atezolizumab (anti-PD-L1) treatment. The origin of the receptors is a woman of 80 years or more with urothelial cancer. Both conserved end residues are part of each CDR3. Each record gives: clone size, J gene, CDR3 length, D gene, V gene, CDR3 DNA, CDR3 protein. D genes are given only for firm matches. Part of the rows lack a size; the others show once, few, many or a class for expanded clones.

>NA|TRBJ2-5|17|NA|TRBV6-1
TGTGCCAGCAGTGAAGCAGTGGGCATGAGGACACAAGAGACCCAGTACTTC
CASSEAVGMRTQETQYF
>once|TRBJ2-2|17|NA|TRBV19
TGTGCCAGTAGTATAGATCCCACCCTACCGTACACCGGGGAGCTGTTTTTT
CASSIDPTLPYTGELFF
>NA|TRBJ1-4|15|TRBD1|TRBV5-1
TGCGCCAGCAGCACGTCGGGACAGTCCCATGAAAAACTGTTTTTT
CASSTSGQSHEKLFF
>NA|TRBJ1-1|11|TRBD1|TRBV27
TGTGCCAGCAGTTCACGACAGGGGACTTTCTTT
CASSSRQGTFF
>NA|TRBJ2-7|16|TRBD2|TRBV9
TGTGCCAGCAGCGTCGGCAGCGGGAGAGTCTCCTACGAGCAGTACTTC
CASSVGSGRVSYEQYF
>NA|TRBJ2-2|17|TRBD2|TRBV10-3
TGTGCCATCAGTGAAGGAGGTCTAGCGGCAAACACCGGGGAGCTGTTTTTT
CAISEGGLAANTGELFF
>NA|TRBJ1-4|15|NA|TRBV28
TGTGCCAGCAGTACGACGGACAGAACTAATGAAAAACTGTTTTTT
CASSTTDRTNEKLFF
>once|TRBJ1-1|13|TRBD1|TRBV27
TGTGCCAGCAGCCAGCTAACAGGGGTCAAAGCTTTCTTT
CASSQLTGVKAFF
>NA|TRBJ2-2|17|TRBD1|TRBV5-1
TGCGCCAGCAGCTCCCATGCCCCCACAGGGGGCACCGGGGAGCTGTTTTTT
CASSSHAPTGGTGELFF
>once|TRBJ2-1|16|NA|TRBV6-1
TGTGCCAGCAGTGAATTCCAGGGGATATCCTACAATGAGCAGTTCTTC
CASSEFQGISYNEQFF
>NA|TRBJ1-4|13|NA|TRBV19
TGTGCCAGTAATCGAGGTCCCCCTGAAAAACTGTTTTTT
CASNRGPPEKLFF
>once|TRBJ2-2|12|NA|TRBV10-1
TGCGCCACGGAGGGGGGGACCGGGGAGCTGTTTTTT
CATEGGTGELFF
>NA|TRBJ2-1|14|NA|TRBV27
TGTGCCAGCAGTTTCAGTCCTCTCCCCAATGAGCAGTTCTTC
CASSFSPLPNEQFF
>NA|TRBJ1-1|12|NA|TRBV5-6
TGTGCCAGCAGCCCGGTGGAGGGGACAGCTTTCTTT
CASSPVEGTAFF
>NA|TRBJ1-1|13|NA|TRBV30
TGTGCCTGGAGTGTTTCCAGGGGAAGTGAAGCTTTCTTT
CAWSVSRGSEAFF
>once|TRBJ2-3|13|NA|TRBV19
TGTGCCAGTACAAGGGGGAACACAGATACGCAGTATTTT
CASTRGNTDTQYF
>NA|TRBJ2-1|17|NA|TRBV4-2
TGTGCCAGCAGCCCCCTAGGCGAGGCCTCGGGTTACAATGAGCAGTTCTTC
CASSPLGEASGYNEQFF
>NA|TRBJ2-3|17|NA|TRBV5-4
TGTGCCAGCAGCTTGGGAGGAAGGCGCCCCGGCACAGATACGCAGTATTTT
CASSLGGRRPGTDTQYF
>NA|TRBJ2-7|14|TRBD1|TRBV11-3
TGTGCCAGCAGCCCGACAGGGACAACCTACGAGCAGTACTTC
CASSPTGTTYEQYF
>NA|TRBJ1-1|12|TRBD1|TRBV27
TGTGCCAGCAGTAACAGGGGCACTGAAGCTTTCTTT
CASSNRGTEAFF
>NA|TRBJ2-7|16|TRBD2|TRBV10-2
TGCGCCAGCAGGGGGACTAGCGGGAGGGCCAGGTACGAGCAGTACTTC
CASRGTSGRARYEQYF
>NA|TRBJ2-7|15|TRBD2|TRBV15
TGTGCCACCAGCAGATCAAGGACTAGCGGGACCCAGCAGTACTTC
CATSRSRTSGTQQYF
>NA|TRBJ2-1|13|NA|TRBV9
TGTGCAGCGACTAAGAATAGCGTTGGTGAGCAGTTCTTC
CAATKNSVGEQFF
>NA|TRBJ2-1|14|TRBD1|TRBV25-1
TGTGCCACCAGAGGGGCAGGGGGTGTCAATGAGCAGTTCTTC
CATRGAGGVNEQFF
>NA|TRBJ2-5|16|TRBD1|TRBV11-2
TGTGCCAGCAGCTTTTTAAAGGGACAGAACCAAGAGACCCAGTACTTC
CASSFLKGQNQETQYF
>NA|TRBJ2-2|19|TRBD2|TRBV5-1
TGCGCCAGCAGCTCAAGGCTCGGCGGGACTAGCGGGATCCACGGGGAGCTGTTTTTT
CASSSRLGGTSGIHGELFF
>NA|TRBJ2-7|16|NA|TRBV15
TGTGCCACCAGCAGAGATAAGGCAGGACAGTCCTACGAGCAGTACTTC
CATSRDKAGQSYEQYF
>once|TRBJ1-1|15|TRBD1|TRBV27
TGTGCCAGCAGGAAAATGGGACCGGGACAGTTCAGAGTTTTCTTT
CASRKMGPGQFRVFF
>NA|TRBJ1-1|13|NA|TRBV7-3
TGTGCCAGCAGCCCAGACCCGGGATCTGAAGCTTTCTTT
CASSPDPGSEAFF
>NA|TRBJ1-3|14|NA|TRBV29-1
TGCAGCGTTGTGAGCGGACTCTCTGGAAACACCATATATTTT
CSVVSGLSGNTIYF
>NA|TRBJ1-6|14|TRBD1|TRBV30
TGTGCCTGGAGTGTACAGGGGCGTAATTCACCCCTCCACTTT
CAWSVQGRNSPLHF
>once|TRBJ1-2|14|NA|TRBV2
TGTGCCAGCAGTGAAAAGAACAGCCACTATGGCTACACCTTC
CASSEKNSHYGYTF
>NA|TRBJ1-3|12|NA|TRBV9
TGTGCCAGCAGCCAAAGCGGAAACACCATATATTTT
CASSQSGNTIYF
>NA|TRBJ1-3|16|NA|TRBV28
TGTGCCAGCAGCTACCCGTGGGGTCAGGGTGGAAACACCATATATTTT
CASSYPWGQGGNTIYF
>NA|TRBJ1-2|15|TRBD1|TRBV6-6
TGTGCCAGCAGTCGCTCCGACAGGGGGGACTATGGCTACACCTTC
CASSRSDRGDYGYTF
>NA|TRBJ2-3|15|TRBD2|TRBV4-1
TGCGCCAGCTCCGACCCGGGGGGGGGCACAGATACGCAGTATTTT
CASSDPGGGTDTQYF
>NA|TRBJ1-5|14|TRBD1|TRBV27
TGTGCCAGCAGGATGACAGGGAACAATCAGCCCCAGCATTTT
CASRMTGNNQPQHF
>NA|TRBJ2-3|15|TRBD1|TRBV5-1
TGCGCCAGCAGCACGGACAGGACTAGCACAGATACGCAGTATTTT
CASSTDRTSTDTQYF
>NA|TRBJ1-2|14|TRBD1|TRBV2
TGTGCCAGCAGTTGGGCAGGGGGCATCGATGGCTACACCTTC
CASSWAGGIDGYTF
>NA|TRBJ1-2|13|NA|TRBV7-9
TGTGCCAGCAGCGTCGACAGCTTCTATGGCTACACCTTC
CASSVDSFYGYTF
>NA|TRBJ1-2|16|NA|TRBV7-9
TGTGCCAGCAGCCTCGGTGGGGCAGGGTCGAACTATGGCTACACCTTC
CASSLGGAGSNYGYTF